The clone carrying this T cell receptor (beta chain) occurred many times. The entry originates in a study of early T cells in non-severe SARS-CoV-2 infection. V was trimmed by 0 bases and J by 2 bases, leaving 1 base between them. The length of the CDR3 is 13 residues. Per the germline V gene, CDR1 is MNHEY and CDR2 is SVGAGI. TCRdb ran MiXCR on the 5' RACE reads and lists one entry per CDR3 protein. The table shows about 61,000 distinct CDR3 sequences, with more than 10% occurring only once. The clonotype originates from an adult who was a healthcare worker with PCR-confirmed SARS-CoV-2 infection or an uninfected control (not recorded which). The donor label of this sample is uncertain. This chain links TRBV6-5 with TRBJ2-2; D gene ambiguous. Material: whole blood, obtained at baseline. The CDR3 coding sequence is TGTGCCAGCAGTTACTCCAACACCGGGGAGCTGTTTTTT. Residues: CASSYSNTGELFF.